This entry lists 3 T cell receptor beta chains sequenced from one sample in a study of cytomegalovirus exposure and HLA in healthy donors. It was with 60 Vbeta and 13 Jbeta primers that the PCR ran. The method was immunoSEQ multiplex PCR; TCRdb's version includes in-frame clones alone and lacks a portion of them. The sample lists just under 250,000 clones; 82% were seen once. Sequencing was performed on PBMCs. These receptors were obtained from a woman between 40 and 55 years old in good health and CMV-seropositive.

The V call is TRBV6-5, the J call TRBJ2-7; D may be TRBD2 (6 bases). V shed 4 bases and J shed 2 bases, with 18 bases lying between them. The germline V gene has CDR1 MNHEY and CDR2 SVGAGI. CDR3 length: 16 amino acids. CDR3 sequence: CASSFEIFGGAYEQYF. The CDR3 DNA is TGTGCCAGCAGTTTCGAGATTTTCGGAGGGGCCTACGAGCAGTACTTC.

The rearrangement joins TRBV4-3 to TRBJ1-2, with 8 bases identical to TRBD1. Germline CDR1 reads LGHNA; CDR2 reads YSLEER. This CDR3 has 15 residues. Germline trimming cut 0 bases from V and 8 bases from J; bases unmatched to any gene: 8. DNA for the CDR3: TGCGCCAGCAGCCAAGATCGGACAGGGAGAAGCGGCTACACCTTC. It translates to CASSQDRTGRSGYTF.

The J gene is TRBJ2-3, the V gene TRBV27, with 9 bases identical to TRBD1. The CDR3 loop spans 14 amino acids. V lost 5 bases, J lost 4 bases, and 4 bases stayed unmatched. The germline gives CDR1 MNHEY, CDR2 SMNVEV (reference sequence). The CDR3 loop reads CASSGQGTSDTQYF. CDR3 nucleotide sequence: TGTGCCAGCAGTGGACAGGGGACATCAGATACGCAGTATTTT.